Listed below are T cell receptor beta chains from one sample, sequenced in a study of T cells after yellow fever vaccination. Each CDR3 protein gets one entry after TCRdb re-called the 5' RACE reads with MiXCR. The sample holds approximately 300,000 distinct CDR3 sequences, 10% to 15% seen once. The source was CD4+ T cells sorted from PBMCs, collected 45 days after the yellow fever booster vaccination. The receptor set was obtained from a man aged 30-40 years who received the YFV17D yellow fever vaccine. CDR3s include the opening cysteine and the closing phenylalanine or tryptophan. D genes are given only for firm matches. A clone size is listed for some rows: how often the clone was seen (once, few, many), or a class if it is expanded.

size	D	V	J	DNA	CDR3
few	.	TRBV6-1	TRBJ2-1	TGTGCCAGCAGACGAGATCCCGTTCGGAATGAGCAGTTCTTC	CASRRDPVRNEQFF
many	TRBD2	TRBV20-1	TRBJ2-3	TGCAGTGCTAGAGATCTAGCGGGAGCGGCAGATACGCAGTATTTT	CSARDLAGAADTQYF
.	.	TRBV15	TRBJ2-7	TGTGCCACCAGCAGAGCTGGGTTCGAGCAGTACTTC	CATSRAGFEQYF
few	TRBD1	TRBV12-3/TRBV12-4	TRBJ1-1	TGTGCCAGCAGCTACAACAGGGGCGCTGAAGCTTTCTTT	CASSYNRGAEAFF
.	.	TRBV7-2	TRBJ2-3	TGTGCCAGCAGCTTAGATCCCTCCAAAGATACGCAGTATTTT	CASSLDPSKDTQYF
few	TRBD1	TRBV29-1	TRBJ2-7	TGCAGCGGCTCCGGGACAGGGTTCGAGCAGTACTTC	CSGSGTGFEQYF
many	TRBD2	TRBV7-2	TRBJ2-1	TGTGCCAGCAGCTTATTGTTTGCTAGCGGGAGAAATGAGCAGTTCTTC	CASSLLFASGRNEQFF
.	.	TRBV19	TRBJ2-7	TGTGCCAGTAGTATTTTCGGTGTCGGCGAACCCGAGCAGTACTTC	CASSIFGVGEPEQYF
.	.	TRBV20-1	TRBJ2-2	TGCAGTGCTAGAGCCGGACGTCCGAACACCGGGGAGCTGTTTTTT	CSARAGRPNTGELFF
few	TRBD2	TRBV7-4	TRBJ2-3	TGTGCCAGCAGCCAATCACGTAGCGGGAGTTTCGCAGATACGCAGTATTTT	CASSQSRSGSFADTQYF
.	.	TRBV9	TRBJ2-6	TGTGCCAGCACCCGAGGGGGAACAACCATGATCGGTGGGGCCAACGTCCTGACTTTC	CASTRGGTTMIGGANVLTF
few	.	TRBV3-1	TRBJ2-2	TGTGCCAGCAGCCTCCTACGGACAGCAAACACCGGGGAGCTGTTTTTT	CASSLLRTANTGELFF
many	.	TRBV5-6	TRBJ2-3	TGTGCCAGCAGCTTAGACCTCACAGATACGCAGTATTTT	CASSLDLTDTQYF
many	.	TRBV29-1	TRBJ2-3	TGCAGCATTGACGGAGGCACAGATACGCAGTATTTT	CSIDGGTDTQYF
few	TRBD2	TRBV20-1	TRBJ2-1	TGCTGTGCTGTAGACCCTAGCGGGAAGACCTACAATGAGCAGTTCTTC	CCAVDPSGKTYNEQFF
few	.	TRBV6-2/TRBV6-3	TRBJ2-1	TGTGCCAGCAGTTACTCGATGAGGAATGAGCAGTTCTTC	CASSYSMRNEQFF
few	TRBD2	TRBV7-2	TRBJ2-5	TGTGCCAGCAGCCAAGGACTAGCGGGAGTTTTGGAGACCCAGTACTTC	CASSQGLAGVLETQYF
few	TRBD1	TRBV20-1	TRBJ2-7	TGCAGTGCAAAGGGACAGACGAACCCGCGGCAGTACTTC	CSAKGQTNPRQYF
few	.	TRBV25-1	TRBJ2-7	TGTGCCAGCAGTGAGGTCTACGAGCAGTACTTC	CASSEVYEQYF
.	.	TRBV20-1	TRBJ2-5	TGCAGTGCTAGAGAAGGCAGTAGGGGGGAGACCCAGTACTTC	CSAREGSRGETQYF
few	TRBD1	TRBV6-4	TRBJ2-5	TGTGCCAGCAGTGCGGAGACAGGGCAGGGAGAGACCCAGTACTTC	CASSAETGQGETQYF
.	.	TRBV29-1	TRBJ2-4	TGCAGCGTCAAAGGGGAGGGAGACAGGGCGGGAGACATTCAGTACTTC	CSVKGEGDRAGDIQYF
many	.	TRBV10-2	TRBJ2-1	TGCGCCAGCAGTGAGACTGATAGATATGAGCAGTTCTTC	CASSETDRYEQFF
few	.	TRBV5-1	TRBJ1-3	TGCGCCAGCAGCGAATCTGGACTGGGAAACACCATATATTTT	CASSESGLGNTIYF
few	TRBD2	TRBV4-3	TRBJ2-7	TGCGCCAGCAGCCAAGATAAACTAGCGGGCGAGCAGTACTTC	CASSQDKLAGEQYF
many	.	TRBV5-1	TRBJ2-1	TGTGCCAGCAGCTTAAGTAGCTCCTACAATGAGCAGTTCTTC	CASSLSSSYNEQFF
.	TRBD2	TRBV20-1	TRBJ2-1	TGCGGCGGGACTAACTACAATGAGCAGTTCTTC	CGGTNYNEQFF
.	TRBD2	TRBV7-8	TRBJ2-5	TGTGCCAGCAGCGCCGGGGGGGTCGGCACCCAGTACTTC	CASSAGGVGTQYF
.	TRBD2	TRBV11-2	TRBJ2-1	TGTGCCAGCAGCTCCACATCTACCCGGACTAGCGGGACCTCCTACAATGAGCAGTTCTTC	CASSSTSTRTSGTSYNEQFF
.	.	TRBV6-2/TRBV6-3	TRBJ2-7	TGTGCCAGTAAAACGGGTTCCAGCGGTCGTCCCGAGCAGTACTTC	CASKTGSSGRPEQYF
.	.	TRBV18	TRBJ2-7	TGTGCCAGCTCACCACCTACAACCCCCTACGAGCAGTACTTC	CASSPPTTPYEQYF
.	TRBD2	TRBV12-5	TRBJ2-1	TGTGCTAGTGGTTTGGTACAGAAGGGGACTAGCGGGGCCGGGGTTTACAATGAGCAGTTCTTC	CASGLVQKGTSGAGVYNEQFF
.	TRBD2	TRBV12-3/TRBV12-4	TRBJ2-1	TGTGCCAGCAGTTTAACCGGGACTAGCGGAGTTGAGCAGTTCTTC	CASSLTGTSGVEQFF
.	.	TRBV20-1	TRBJ2-3	TGCAGTGCTTTATGGACTGGGAACACAGATACGCAGTATTTT	CSALWTGNTDTQYF
.	.	TRBV29-1	TRBJ2-7	TGCAGCGCCCGCGCAAGGGCAGGGATCCACGAGCAGTACTTC	CSARARAGIHEQYF
.	.	TRBV11-2	TRBJ2-2	TGTGACAGCAGCTCTCGACGGACCGGGGAGCTGTTTTTT	CDSSSRRTGELFF
few	.	TRBV5-1	TRBJ2-5	TGCGCCAGCAGCTCCCTTTGGGGGGCGCGGGGGCAAGAGACCCAGTACTTC	CASSSLWGARGQETQYF
few	.	TRBV12-3/TRBV12-4	TRBJ2-7	TGTGCCAGCAGTTTTTCCGAAGGGGGCGAGCAGTACTTC	CASSFSEGGEQYF
many	.	TRBV25-1	TRBJ2-7	TGTGCCAGCAGTAAAGAACAGGGAGCCTACGAGCAGTACTTC	CASSKEQGAYEQYF
few	.	TRBV20-1	TRBJ2-1	TGCAGTGCTAGAGAGGTGAATGAGCAGTTCTTC	CSAREVNEQFF
.	.	TRBV7-9	TRBJ2-2	TGTGCCAGCAGCTTAGCGCTGCGGACCTCCGGGGAGCTGTTTTTT	CASSLALRTSGELFF
.	.	TRBV5-1	TRBJ2-5	TGCGCCAGCAGCGTGGGGACCCAGGGCCAAGAGACCCAGTACTTC	CASSVGTQGQETQYF
.	TRBD1	TRBV20-1	TRBJ2-5	TGCAGTGCTAGAGAAGGACAGGGCCAGACCCAGTACTTC	CSAREGQGQTQYF
many	.	TRBV18	TRBJ2-2	TGTGCCAGCTCACCACTTCCCTCCTCCGGGGAGCTGTTTTTT	CASSPLPSSGELFF